Below are 11 T cell receptor beta chains sequenced from a single sample in a study of OX40 agonist ivuxolimab in advanced cancers. Clones were read by immunoSEQ multiplex PCR, and TCRdb kept only the in-frame ones, dropping some. This table holds tens of thousands of clones, approximately 80% found once. The sequences come from CD4+ or CD8+ T cells sorted from blood, collected in a trial of the OX40 agonist ivuxolimab. These receptors were taken from an adult with an advanced solid tumor such as melanoma, head and neck, liver or kidney cancer.

The chain employs TRBV2 and TRBJ2-2; 7 nucleotides match TRBD1. The CDR3 has 16 amino acids. CDR1 and CDR2 (germline): SNHLY, FYNNEI. Trimming cost V 6 bases and J 0 bases; bases outside gene matches: 7. The chain's CDR3 is CASSLIGTANTGELFF. As DNA, the CDR3 is TGTGCCAGCAGCCTTATTGGGACAGCGAACACCGGGGAGCTGTTTTTT.

Worth noting for this clone: The sample holds other DNA sequences that translate to the same CDR3. V gene TRBV19 combines with J gene TRBJ1-2; D possibly corresponds to TRBD1 (5 bases). The CDR3 loop spans 14 amino acids. Trimming pared 5 bases from V and 1 base from J, leaving 11 bases between. The germline V gene has CDR1 LNHDA and CDR2 SQIVND (reference sequence). The CDR3 DNA is TGTGCCAGTAGTTCTACAGGTGGTAACTATGGCTACACCTTC. Its protein product is CASSSTGGNYGYTF.

This clone was seen only a few times. The genes are TRBV6-1 and TRBJ1-3; the D gene is possibly TRBD1 (6 bases). V gave up 1 base and J gave up 0 bases, with 13 bases separating them. This CDR3 is built from 17 residues. Germline-derived CDR1 and CDR2 are MNHNS and SASEGT. CDR3 residues: CASSEVPQGSSGNTIYF. The CDR3 region has the DNA TGTGCCAGCAGTGAAGTCCCCCAGGGGAGCTCTGGAAACACCATATATTTT.

This chain connects TRBV28 to TRBJ1-2; 9 nucleotides match TRBD1. V lost 6 bases, J lost 4 bases, and 15 bases stayed unmatched. The CDR3 totals 17 residues. Germline V gene data show CDR1 as MDHEN and CDR2 as SYDVKM. CDR3 protein: CASSLSQGAGRIYGYTF. Here the CDR3 DNA reads TGTGCCAGCAGCCTTTCACAGGGGGCGGGTAGAATCTATGGCTACACCTTC.

This chain joins TRBV7-2 and TRBJ2-1; D is possibly TRBD2 (5 bases). Trimming removed 5 bases at V and 7 bases at J, with 18 bases between. Germline V lookup: CDR1 SGHTA, CDR2 FQGNSA. The CDR3 loop spans 15 amino acids. CDR3 DNA: TGTGCCAGCAGCCGATCGGGCGGGCTCGGAAATGAGCAGTTCTTC. Encoded protein: CASSRSGGLGNEQFF.

The chain recombines TRBV10-3 with TRBJ1-2; TRBD1 aligns across 7 bases. This CDR3 is built from 12 residues. The V gene's germline CDR1 is ENHRY and CDR2 SYGVKD. V lost 8 bases and J lost 6; bases outside the gene matches: 6. The CDR3 DNA sequence: TGTGCCATCCGAGGACAGGCCGATGGCTACACCTTC. It is translated as CAIRGQADGYTF.

This sequence joins TRBV4-1 and TRBJ2-1, with TRBD2 matching 12 bases. CDR3 length: 14 amino acids. Germline V CDR1 and CDR2: MGHRA, YSYEKL. Trimming took 2 bases from V and 15 from J; bases not matched to a gene: 8. DNA for the CDR3: TGCGCCAGCAGCCAACCTAGCGGGGGGGCAGGGTGGTTCTTC. Its protein product is CASSQPSGGAGWFF.

The table lists this clone with a few counts. The chain recombines TRBV20-1 with TRBJ2-7, with unresolved D. CDR3 size: 11 residues. Trimming shortened V by 1 base and J by 3 bases, and 4 bases separated the two germline ends. Looked up from germline, CDR1 is DFQATT and CDR2 is SNEGSKA (reference sequence). The CDR3 DNA follows: TGCAGTGCTAGAGGTAGCTACGAGCAGTACTTC. This translates into CSARGSYEQYF.

This clone appeared once. The chain carries TRBV6-1 and TRBJ2-4; D tentatively fits TRBD1 or TRBD2 (5 bases each). Trimming took 3 bases from V and 3 from J, leaving 15 bases between them. The CDR3 covers 16 residues. Germline V lookup: CDR1 MNHNS, CDR2 SASEGT. CDR3 in DNA: TGTGCCAGCAGTGACCGGGACCGACTTGGCAAAAACATTCAGTACTTC. This sequence encodes CASSDRDRLGKNIQYF.

The genes are TRBV10-2 and TRBJ1-5; D gene unclear. The CDR3 is 14 amino acids. The ends were cut back, 0 bases at V and 7 bases at J, with 10 bases in the middle. Germline V lookup: CDR1 WSHSY, CDR2 SAAADI. The CDR3 nucleotides are TGCGCCAGCAGTGAGTCGAAACGTGTACAGCCCCAGCATTTT. This encodes CASSESKRVQPQHF.

The J gene is TRBJ2-7, the V gene TRBV11-2, with D possibly being TRBD1 or TRBD2 (5 bases each). The CDR3 extends over 14 amino acids. The germline CDR1 and CDR2 sequences are SGHAT and FQNNGV. Between the trimmed V and J ends, which lost 1 base and 2 bases, there was a span of 9 bases. The CDR3 spells CASSLAGRAYEQYF. The DNA for the CDR3 is TGTGCCAGCAGCTTAGCGGGGCGCGCCTACGAGCAGTACTTC. The full variable domain, in which reference TRBV11-2 and TRBJ2-7 provide the parts outside the CDR3, is EAGVAQSPRYKIIEKRQSVAFWCNPISGHATLYWYQQILGQGPKLLIQFQNNGVVDDSQLPKDRFSAERLKGVDSTLKIQPAKLEDSAVYLCASSLAGRAYEQYFGPGTRLTVT.